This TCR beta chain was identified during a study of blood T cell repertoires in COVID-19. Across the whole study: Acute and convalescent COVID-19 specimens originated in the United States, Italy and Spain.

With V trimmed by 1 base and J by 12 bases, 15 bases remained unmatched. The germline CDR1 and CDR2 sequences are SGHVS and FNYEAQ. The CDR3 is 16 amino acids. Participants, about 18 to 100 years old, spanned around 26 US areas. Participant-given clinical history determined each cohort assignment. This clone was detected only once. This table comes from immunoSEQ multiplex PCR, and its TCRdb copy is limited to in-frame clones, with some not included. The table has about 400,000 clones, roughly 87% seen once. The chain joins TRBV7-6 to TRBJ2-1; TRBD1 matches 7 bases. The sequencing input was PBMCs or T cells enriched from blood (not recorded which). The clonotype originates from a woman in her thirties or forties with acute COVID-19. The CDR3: CASSLGTSETGSWQFF. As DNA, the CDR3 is TGTGCCAGCAGCTTAGGCACTTCAGAGACAGGGTCTTGGCAGTTCTTC.